This TCR beta chain stems from a study of cytomegalovirus exposure and HLA in healthy donors. The V gene's germline CDR1 is SGHAT and CDR2 FQNNGV. Trimming removed 5 bases from V and 14 bases from J; junction bases left unmatched: 9. The CDR3 has 12 residues. The primer mix had 60 Vbeta and 13 Jbeta primers. Libraries were prepared by immunoSEQ multiplex PCR; TCRdb keeps only in-frame clonotypes and omits some of them. Of 65,000 to 85,000 clones in the sample, about 75% were seen once. The clonotype originates from a man aged 55 to 70 in good health and CMV-seropositive. This chain joins TRBV11-2 and TRBJ2-1, with 7 nucleotides matching TRBD1. The sample taken for sequencing was PBMCs. CDR3 loop: CASSPDRVLEFF. The CDR3 DNA reads TGTGCCAGCAGCCCCGACAGGGTTTTGGAGTTCTTC.